This note documents a single TCR beta chain sequence. The data derive from a study of T cell changes during pregnancy in multiple sclerosis. Method: immunoSEQ multiplex PCR; TCRdb's copy keeps in-frame clones and lacks some. Among about 52,000 clones listed, 85% to 95% were seen once. The CDR3 is 21 residues long. Sequences were derived from CD4+ T cells from peripheral blood mononuclear cells, sampled before pregnancy. The chain is built from TRBV21-1 and TRBJ2-3; TRBD2 is the table's D call, not checked against the DNA. TRBV21-1 corresponds to a pseudogene. This clonotype originated in a female donor with multiple sclerosis, enrolled in a pregnancy study. The CDR3 sequence: CASSRPKTGEGRAGGADTQYF. CDR3 nucleotide sequence: TGTGCCAGCAGCAGACCCAAGACAGGCGAGGGCCGAGCGGGAGGGGCAGATACGCAGTATTTT.